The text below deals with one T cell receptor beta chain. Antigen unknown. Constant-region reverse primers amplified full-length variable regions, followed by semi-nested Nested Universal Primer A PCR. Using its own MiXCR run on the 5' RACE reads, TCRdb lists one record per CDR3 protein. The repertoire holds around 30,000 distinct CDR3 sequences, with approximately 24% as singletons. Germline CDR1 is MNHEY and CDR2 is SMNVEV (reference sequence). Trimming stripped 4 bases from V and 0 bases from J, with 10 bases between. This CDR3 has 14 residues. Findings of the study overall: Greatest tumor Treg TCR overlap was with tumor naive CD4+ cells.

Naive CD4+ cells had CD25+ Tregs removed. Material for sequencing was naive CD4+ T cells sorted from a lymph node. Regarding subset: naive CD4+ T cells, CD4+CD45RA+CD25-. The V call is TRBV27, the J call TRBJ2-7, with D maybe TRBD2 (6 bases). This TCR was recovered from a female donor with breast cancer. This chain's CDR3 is CASSSGGISYEQYF. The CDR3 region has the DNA TGTGCCAGCAGTTCGGGCGGGATCTCCTACGAGCAGTACTTC.